A single sample gave rise to the 10 T cell receptor beta chains below, sequenced in a study of early T cells in non-severe SARS-CoV-2 infection. TCRdb analysed the 5' RACE reads with MiXCR anew, one entry per CDR3 protein. This sample has 22,000 or so distinct CDR3 sequences, with roughly 4% found just once. The specimen sequenced was whole blood. The receptor source for this set is an adult who was a healthcare worker with PCR-confirmed SARS-CoV-2 infection or an uninfected control (not recorded which).

The table lists this clonotype with many counts. The chain carries TRBV5-1 and TRBJ2-4; TRBD2 might be the D (5 bases). The CDR3 spans 15 residues. The germline V gene has CDR1 SGHRS and CDR2 YFSETQ. V was cut by 4 bases and J by 5 bases, with 16 bases left in between. CDR3 nucleotide sequence: TGCGCCAGCAGCCTAGGAGGACTGGGTCAAAACATTCAGTACTTC. Translating it yields CASSLGGLGQNIQYF.

This clonotype was observed many times. The chain combines TRBV7-9 with TRBJ2-7, with 7 bases identical to TRBD2. The germline CDR1 and CDR2 sequences are SEHNR and FQNEAQ (reference sequence). Trimming cost V 8 bases and J 0 bases; bases outside gene matches: 4. The length of the CDR3 is 13 residues. The CDR3 protein is CASAGGSSYEQYF. CDR3 DNA: TGTGCCAGCGCCGGGGGGAGCTCCTACGAGCAGTACTTC.

Many counts were recorded for this clonotype. The chain couples TRBV7-2 to TRBJ1-1, with TRBD1 matching over 8 bases. Per the germline V gene, CDR1 is SGHTA and CDR2 is FQGNSA. V trimming: 7 bases; J trimming: 1 base; junction bases outside the gene matches: 8. CDR3 length equals 15 residues. CDR3 in DNA: TGTGCCAGCATAACCCAGGGGGCTAGGAACACTGAAGCTTTCTTT. Its protein product is CASITQGARNTEAFF.

Many counts were recorded for this clonotype. This chain connects TRBV5-4 to TRBJ2-7; D possibly corresponds to TRBD1 (5 bases). This CDR3 has 13 residues. The V end was cut by 2 bases, the J end by 3 bases, with 9 bases between. CDR1 is SGHNT and CDR2 is YYREEE in the germline V gene (reference sequence). Here the CDR3 reads CASSLIQGYEQYF. In nucleotides, the CDR3 is TGTGCCAGCAGCTTAATTCAGGGCTACGAGCAGTACTTC.

The chain combines TRBV9 with TRBJ2-7, with 13 bases fitting TRBD2. Trimming removed 0 bases from V and 7 bases from J; junction bases left unmatched: 7. Germline V lookup: CDR1 SGDLS, CDR2 YYNGEE. The CDR3 covers 16 residues. CDR3 in amino acids: CASSVATSGRAGEQYF. The CDR3 DNA is TGTGCCAGCAGCGTAGCTACTAGCGGGAGGGCCGGAGAGCAGTACTTC.

This clonotype showed up many times. The chain carries TRBV6-2 or TRBV6-3 and TRBJ2-3; D is unclear. The germline V gene encodes CDR1 MNHEY and CDR2 SVGEGT. The V end was cut by 6 bases, the J end by 3 bases, with 10 bases between. This CDR3 contains 13 residues. The CDR3 DNA is TGTGCCAGCAGGCCCCGACGGACAGATACGCAGTATTTT. Translating it yields CASRPRRTDTQYF.

This clonotype has at least ten counts. The V call is TRBV6-5, the J call TRBJ2-7; TRBD2 might be the D (5 bases). The CDR3 has 12 residues. Deletions cut 4 bases from V and 5 bases from J, with 9 bases between. The germline V gene encodes CDR1 MNHEY and CDR2 SVGAGI. In DNA, the CDR3 is TGTGCCAGCAGTTCGGGAATCAACGAGCAGTACTTC. Translating it yields CASSSGINEQYF.

This clonotype showed up just a few times. The V call is TRBV28, the J call TRBJ1-5; weak D call: TRBD1 (6 bases). The V and J ends lost 6 bases and 6 bases respectively, with 9 bases between them. Germline V gene sequence: CDR1 MDHEN, CDR2 SYDVKM. The CDR3 runs to 12 residues. The CDR3 here is CASSTGLQPQHF. CDR3 in DNA: TGTGCCAGCAGCACAGGGCTTCAGCCCCAGCATTTT.

This clonotype has at least ten counts. J is TRBJ2-3 and V is TRBV18; 9 bases are shared with TRBD2. There are 16 residues in the CDR3. Germline assignment: CDR1 KGHSH and CDR2 LQKENI. V dropped 4 bases and J dropped 5; count of bases not matched to a gene: 10. The CDR3 is CASSRRETSGVDTQYF. The CDR3 nucleotides read TGTGCCAGCTCACGACGGGAGACTAGCGGTGTAGATACGCAGTATTTT.

This clonotype has at least ten counts. The chain couples TRBV4-1 to TRBJ1-4; D is ambiguous. The V end lost 0 bases, the J end lost 8 bases, and 16 bases lay between the germline ends. The length of the CDR3 is 16 residues. The germline CDR1 and CDR2 sequences are MGHRA and YSYEKL. The CDR3 reads CASSQDHQLTREKLFF. DNA of the CDR3: TGCGCCAGCAGCCAAGACCACCAATTGACCAGGGAAAAACTGTTTTTT.